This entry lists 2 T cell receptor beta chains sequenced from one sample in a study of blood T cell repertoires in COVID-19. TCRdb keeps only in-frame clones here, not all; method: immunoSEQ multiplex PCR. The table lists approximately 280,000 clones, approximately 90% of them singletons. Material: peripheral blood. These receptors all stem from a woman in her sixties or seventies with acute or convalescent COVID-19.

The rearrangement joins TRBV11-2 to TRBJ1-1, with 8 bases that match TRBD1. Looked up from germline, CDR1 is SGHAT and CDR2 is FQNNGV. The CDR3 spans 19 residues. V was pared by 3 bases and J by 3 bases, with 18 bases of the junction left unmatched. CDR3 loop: CASSFLRDRQLRGYTEAFF. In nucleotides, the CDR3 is TGTGCCAGCAGCTTTTTAAGGGACAGGCAGCTCCGCGGCTACACTGAAGCTTTCTTT. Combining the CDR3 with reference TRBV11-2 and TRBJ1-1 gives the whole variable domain EAGVAQSPRYKIIEKRQSVAFWCNPISGHATLYWYQQILGQGPKLLIQFQNNGVVDDSQLPKDRFSAERLKGVDSTLKIQPAKLEDSAVYLCASSFLRDRQLRGYTEAFFGQGTRLTVV.

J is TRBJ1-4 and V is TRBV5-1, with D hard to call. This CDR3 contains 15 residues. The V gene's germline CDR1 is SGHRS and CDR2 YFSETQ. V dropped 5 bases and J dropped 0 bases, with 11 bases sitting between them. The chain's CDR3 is CASRRGSATNEKLFF. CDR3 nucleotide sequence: TGCGCCAGCAGACGGGGATCGGCAACTAATGAAAAACTGTTTTTT.